This TCR beta chain is from a study of CD8+CD57+ T cells in acquired aplastic anemia. Study as a whole: Healthy CD8+ samples averaged about 11.0 million reads. General study findings and limits: There were twenty-nine CD8+ CDR3 sequences that occurred in both patients and controls.

Concerning this clonotype: Its antigen is unknown.

Researchers used genomic DNA as the template to profile TCR beta VDJ and CDR3. TCRdb fed the reads into MiXCR, producing one record per CDR3 protein. This sample carries some 150,000 distinct CDR3 sequences, 35% to 50% of them seen once, and the ten largest clones take more than 7%. Germline V gives CDR1 SGHRS, CDR2 YFSETQ. Between the trimmed V and J ends, which lost 4 bases and 6 bases, there was a span of 17 bases. The CDR3 is 14 residues long. Input material: sorted CD4+, CD8+, or CD8+CD57+ T cells (not recorded which) from PBMCs. The rearrangement links TRBV5-1 to TRBJ2-7; D may be TRBD1 (6 bases). The sequence was collected from a human donor in good health, serving as a control. As DNA, the CDR3 is TGCGCCAGCAGCCGCCGGACAGAGGGGTCCGAGCAGTACTTC. As protein: CASSRRTEGSEQYF.